This T cell receptor beta chain was recovered during a study of T cells in Graves' hyperthyroidism and ophthalmopathy. The ends were cut back, 6 bases at V and 6 bases at J, with 11 bases in the middle. CDR1 and CDR2 from the germline V gene are MNHEY and SVGAGI. This CDR3 region has 12 residues. Any symptoms of ophthalmopathy came after the first hyperthyroidism diagnosis, from which the blood sample dates. This clonotype was seen repeatedly, ten times or more. The investigators amplified TCR beta CDR3 regions from RNA transcripts. In the first-round RT-PCR of the TCR CDR3, the HTBI primer set was used. TCRdb reprocessed the multiplex PCR reads via MiXCR and lists one record per CDR3 protein. The table lists hundreds of thousands of distinct CDR3 sequences, 25% of them singletons.

This chain links TRBV6-5 with TRBJ1-1, with D unresolved. Sequencing was performed on blood. This sequence originates from a man in his forties with Graves' hyperthyroidism that later progressed to Graves' ophthalmopathy. The CDR3 sequence: CASSKGTAEAFF. The CDR3 DNA follows: TGTGCCAGCAGCAAGGGCACAGCTGAAGCTTTCTTT.